This TCR beta chain is from a study of CD8+CD57+ T cells in acquired aplastic anemia (dated by TCRdb to 2016 to 2018). Some background on the complete study: DNA extracted from sorted CD4+ and CD8+ cells had a mean of roughly 3.4 ug, with a range of 0.2 to 27.4 ug. A CD8+CD57+ expansion meant a frequency higher than the mean frequency seen in healthy subjects. Points the paper makes about the study in general: CD8+ Simpson's diversity did not differ significantly between patients and healthy controls (P=0.060). Around 31 CD8+ CDR3 sequences were shared between patients and controls but appeared highly expressed in patients and within their immunodominant clones.

The patients picked for sequencing were ones in whom flow cytometry had shown an expansion of CD8+CD57+ cells. Every patient had a diagnosis of severe acquired aplastic anemia based on International Study of Aplastic Anemia and Agranulocytosis and Camitta criteria. No therapy had been received by the patients at the time of blood sampling. In this study, sorted CD4+ and CD8+ T cells from the blood of healthy subjects and of severe aplastic anemia patients had their TCR repertoires deep-sequenced. Patients were enrolled under clinicaltrials.gov protocols 00001620, 01623167, 00001397, 00071045, 00081523 and 00961064 in the USA. Ficoll-Paque density gradient centrifugation was used to isolate peripheral blood mononuclear cells. Before DNA extraction, CD4+ and CD8+ T cells were sorted by FACS or by magnetic beads. Genomic DNA served as template for TCR beta VDJ combination and CDR3 sequence profiling. An Illumina HiSeq 2000 was used for TCR repertoire sequencing. As for how the authors treated the data: Repertoires were assessed using TRBV/TRBJ rearrangement plots, CDR3 size and DJ length profiles, and Simpson's diversity index. The immunodominant clone was defined as the most abundant DNA sequence in deep sequencing data. CDR3 amino acid sequences were screened for sharing across subjects and compared with published repertoires and the VDJdb database. TCRdb passed the public sequencing reads through fastp at Q25 and MiXCR, retaining productive beta sequences. Identical CDR3 proteins give one entry, which carries the most common genes and DNA. What appears here as the V and J calls and clone size reflects TCRdb's work, not the paper's. Across this sample there are more than 70,000 distinct CDR3 sequences, with under 80% seen only once. The ten top clones hold around 80% of the sample.

According to the germline V gene, CDR1 reads MNHEY and CDR2 reads SVGAGI. Trimming at the junction amounts to 2 bases on V and 3 bases on J, and the germline ends lie 10 bases apart. The CDR3 measures 14 amino acids from cysteine to phenylalanine. The kept DNA is CDR3 alone, 42 bases in frame from the first base. Turning to this clonotype: Its antigen is currently not known. Per-nucleotide qualities are absent, and no much larger clonotype sits a single base away.

The receptor was isolated from a human donor with aplastic anemia. The V and J genes are TRBV6-5 and TRBJ1-2; the best D guess is TRBD1, with 5 bases matching. The sample was sorted CD4+, CD8+, or CD8+CD57+ T cells (not recorded which) from PBMCs. The DNA reads TGTGCCAGCAGTTACGGCAGGGACGACTATGGCTACACCTTC. Translated, it gives CASSYGRDDYGYTF.